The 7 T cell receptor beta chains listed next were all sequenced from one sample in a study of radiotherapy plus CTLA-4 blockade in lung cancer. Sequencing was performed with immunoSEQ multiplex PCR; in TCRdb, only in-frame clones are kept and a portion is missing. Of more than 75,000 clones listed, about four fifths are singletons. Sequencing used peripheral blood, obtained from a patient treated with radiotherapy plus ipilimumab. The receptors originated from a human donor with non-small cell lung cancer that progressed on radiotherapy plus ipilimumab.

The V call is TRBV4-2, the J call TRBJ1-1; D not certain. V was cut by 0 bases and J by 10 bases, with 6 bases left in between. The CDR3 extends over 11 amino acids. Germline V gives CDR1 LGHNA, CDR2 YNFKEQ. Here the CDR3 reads CASSQDSGAFF. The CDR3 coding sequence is TGTGCCAGCAGCCAAGACAGCGGAGCTTTCTTT.

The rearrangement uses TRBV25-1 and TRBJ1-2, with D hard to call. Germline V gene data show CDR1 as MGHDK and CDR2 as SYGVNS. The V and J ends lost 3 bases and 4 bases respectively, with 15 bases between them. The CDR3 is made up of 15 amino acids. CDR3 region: CASSDSRIPSYGYTF. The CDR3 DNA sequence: TGTGCCAGCAGTGATAGCAGGATACCGAGCTATGGCTACACCTTC.

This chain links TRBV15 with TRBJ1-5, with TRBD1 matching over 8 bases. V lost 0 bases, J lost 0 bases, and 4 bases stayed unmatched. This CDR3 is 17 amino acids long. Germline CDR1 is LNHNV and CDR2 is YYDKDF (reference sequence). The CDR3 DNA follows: TGTGCCACCAGCAGAGATGGGGACAGGTATAGCAATCAGCCCCAGCATTTT. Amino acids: CATSRDGDRYSNQPQHF.

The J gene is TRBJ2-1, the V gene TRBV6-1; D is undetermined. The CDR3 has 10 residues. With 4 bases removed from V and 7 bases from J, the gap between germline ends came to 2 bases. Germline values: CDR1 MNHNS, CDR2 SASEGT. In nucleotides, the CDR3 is TGTGCCAGCAGTGGGAATGAGCAGTTCTTC. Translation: CASSGNEQFF.

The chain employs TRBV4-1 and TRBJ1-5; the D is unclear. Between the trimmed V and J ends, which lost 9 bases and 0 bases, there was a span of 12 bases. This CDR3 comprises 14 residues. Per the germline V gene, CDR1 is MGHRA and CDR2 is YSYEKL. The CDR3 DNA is TGCGCCAGGCCCCCAAGCTATAGCAATCAGCCCCAGCATTTT. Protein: CARPPSYSNQPQHF.

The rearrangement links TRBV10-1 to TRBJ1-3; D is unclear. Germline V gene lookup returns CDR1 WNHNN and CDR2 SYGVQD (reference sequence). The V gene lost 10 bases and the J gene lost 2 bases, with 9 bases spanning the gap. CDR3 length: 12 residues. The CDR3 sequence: CAICYPGNTIYF. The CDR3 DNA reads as TGCGCCATCTGCTATCCTGGAAACACCATATATTTT.

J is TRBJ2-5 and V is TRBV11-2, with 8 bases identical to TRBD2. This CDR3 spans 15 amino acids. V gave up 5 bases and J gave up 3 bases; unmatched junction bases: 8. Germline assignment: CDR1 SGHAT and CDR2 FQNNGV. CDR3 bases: TGTGCCAGCAGCCCGCGGACTAGCTCGAAAGAGACCCAGTACTTC. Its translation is CASSPRTSSKETQYF.